Sequencing of this TCR beta chain was carried out in a study of Graves' ophthalmopathy and Graves' hyperthyroidism. Study-wide findings and caveats: Appearing in blood as well were most expanded thyroid clonotypes above 0.001 frequency.

Pregnant or lactating patients and those with other autoimmune diseases or uncontrolled infections were excluded. Physicians reached a diagnosis by relying on clinical symptoms, serum thyroxine, TRAb, thyroid ultrasound and orbital computed tomography. This clonotype occurred many times. What it binds is unknown. RNA transcripts were the source from which TCR beta CDR3 regions were amplified. The first round was an RT-PCR with HTBI primers, and the second round was a multiplex PCR. Each CDR3 protein gets one entry after TCRdb re-called the multiplex PCR reads with MiXCR. The table records fewer than 600,000 distinct CDR3 sequences, under 15% of them present only once. CDR3 length: 16 residues. From germline, CDR1 is SGHRS and CDR2 YFSETQ. Germline trimming cut 0 bases from V and 6 bases from J; bases unmatched to any gene: 9.

This sequence was found in a woman aged 25 to 39 with Graves' ophthalmopathy. What was sequenced was blood. The gene calls are TRBV5-1 and TRBJ1-1; 9 bases fit TRBD1. CDR3 residues: CASSLEDRGFRSEAFF. CDR3 sequence (DNA): TGCGCCAGCAGCTTGGAGGACAGGGGTTTTCGTTCTGAAGCTTTCTTT.